This TCR beta chain derives from a study of blood T cell repertoires in COVID-19. The CDR3 loop spans 8 amino acids. Germline values: CDR1 DFQATT, CDR2 SNEGSKA (reference sequence). In assigning cohorts, the study relied on participant-reported clinical history. Symptom resolution, clearance, or two negative PCRs marked donors in Cohort 3 as recovered. Original analysis: It was from reference gene primer amplification that nucleated cell counts were estimated. The protocol was immunoSEQ multiplex PCR, while the TCRdb copy is restricted to in-frame clones and leaves out a portion. That table gives V, J and clone size, and the DNA gave D and trimming. Of 130,000 to 150,000 clones in the sample, 87% are singletons; the top ten hold about 10%.

The chain recombines TRBV20-1 with TRBJ2-7; D call uncertain. The source material was PBMCs or T cells enriched from blood (not recorded which). The receptor comes from a man aged 55 to 69 who had recovered from COVID-19. CDR3 sequence reads: CSARDLLV. In DNA form, the CDR3 reads TGCAGTGCTAGAGATCTCTTGGTC.